The rows below give T cell receptor beta chains drawn from one sample of a study of breast tumors, draining lymph nodes, adjacent tissues. TCRdb recomputed calls from the multiplex PCR reads with MiXCR, one row per CDR3 protein. The data contain some 65,000 distinct CDR3 sequences, approximately 40% of them singletons. Sequenced: breast tumor tissue. The receptors shown here come from a female donor with breast cancer. Some clones in this sample may be carry-over from other donors' samples. The CDR3 runs from the conserved cysteine through the conserved F or W. A D gene is named only where the DNA matches it firmly.

v_call: TRBV5-1; d_call: TRBD1; cdr3_aa: CASSLTGTGGSRTF
v_call: TRBV7-9; d_call: TRBD1; cdr3_aa: CASSAPGQGDEKLFF
v_call: TRBV25-1; d_call: .; cdr3_aa: CASSEGGRQPQHF
v_call: TRBV2; d_call: .; cdr3_aa: CASSQDTGNEHIF
v_call: TRBV12-3/TRBV12-4; d_call: .; cdr3_aa: CASSLPLNYGYTF
v_call: TRBV7-3; d_call: .; cdr3_aa: CASSLRTVSYNEQYF
v_call: TRBV13; d_call: .; cdr3_aa: CASSFYPGGSSPLHF
v_call: TRBV15; d_call: .; cdr3_aa: CATSRVGWEKLFF
v_call: TRBV20-1; d_call: TRBD2; cdr3_aa: CSARAAGAYNEQFF
v_call: TRBV7-9; d_call: .; cdr3_aa: CASSFGQAGETQYF
v_call: TRBV10-3; d_call: .; cdr3_aa: CASTQGQYSNQPQRF
v_call: TRBV12-3/TRBV12-4; d_call: TRBD1; cdr3_aa: CASSNTGTEFEAFF
v_call: TRBV15; d_call: TRBD2; cdr3_aa: CATSTPTSGFTYEQYF
v_call: TRBV24-1; d_call: TRBD1; cdr3_aa: CATSDRTGLETQYF
v_call: TRBV5-4; d_call: TRBD2; cdr3_aa: CASRGGTSGRAETQYF
v_call: TRBV7-2; d_call: TRBD1; cdr3_aa: CASSLYDREYGYTF
v_call: TRBV27; d_call: .; cdr3_aa: CASSPDLNRSYNEQFF
v_call: TRBV7-2; d_call: .; cdr3_aa: CASSVGRYTEAFF
v_call: TRBV27; d_call: .; cdr3_aa: CASSDYGVGEKLFF